These 12 T cell receptor beta chains share one sample of origin, sequenced in a study of blood T cell repertoires in COVID-19. The table came from immunoSEQ multiplex PCR; TCRdb's copy has only in-frame clones and leaves some out. The table shows 150,000 or so clones, with less than 85% occurring only once. Material for sequencing was peripheral blood. The receptors shown here come from a human donor with acute or convalescent COVID-19. The donor label of this sample is uncertain.

The chain joins TRBV20-1 to TRBJ1-1; D ambiguous. Germline V gene lookup returns CDR1 DFQATT and CDR2 SNEGSKA (reference sequence). The CDR3 is 12 residues long. Between the trimmed V and J ends, which lost 3 bases and 4 bases, there was a span of 9 bases. The CDR3 nucleotides are TGCAGTGCTAGTGCGGGGAGCACTGAAGCTTTCTTT. This encodes CSASAGSTEAFF.

The J gene is TRBJ1-1, the V gene TRBV18; perhaps TRBD1 as D (6 bases). The CDR3 totals 14 residues. Germline assignment: CDR1 KGHSH and CDR2 LQKENI. Trimming removed 5 bases from V and 2 bases from J, with 12 bases in between. The CDR3 region has the DNA TGTGCCAGCTCATCCGGGACACCTAACACTGAAGCTTTCTTT. This sequence encodes CASSSGTPNTEAFF.

The gene calls are TRBV7-8 and TRBJ1-1; tentatively, D is TRBD1 (5 bases). V lost 0 bases, J lost 0 bases, and 14 bases lay in between. The CDR3 extends over 17 amino acids. Germline V CDR1 and CDR2: SGHVS, FQNEAQ. The DNA for the CDR3 is TGTGCCAGCAGCTTAGCACGCTTCGCAGGGATGAACACTGAAGCTTTCTTT. It codes for CASSLARFAGMNTEAFF.

The genes are TRBV28 and TRBJ1-4; D gene unclear. The V end was cut by 2 bases, the J end by 6 bases, with 13 bases between. The CDR3 length is 15 residues. The germline gives CDR1 MDHEN, CDR2 SYDVKM. CDR3 nucleotides: TGTGCCAGCAGTTTAGTCACGGGGTCACATGAAAAACTGTTTTTT. Encoded protein: CASSLVTGSHEKLFF.

The J gene is TRBJ2-7, the V gene TRBV7-2; TRBD2 matches at 10 bases. V gave up 2 bases and J gave up 3 bases; unmatched junction bases: 4. CDR1 and CDR2 from the germline V gene are SGHTA and FQGNSA. The CDR3 runs to 15 residues. The CDR3 coding sequence is TGTGCCAGCAGCTTATGGGTAGCGGGGGGCTACGAGCAGTACTTC. Translated: CASSLWVAGGYEQYF.

This clone showed up just a few times. This chain joins TRBV7-3 and TRBJ2-7; tentative D call: TRBD2 (6 bases). V lost 5 bases and J lost 2, with 16 bases in between. The germline V gene encodes CDR1 SGHTA and CDR2 FQGTGA. The CDR3 consists of 15 residues. CDR3 loop: CASSPSGTGAYEQYF. The CDR3 DNA sequence: TGTGCCAGCAGCCCGTCGGGGACTGGTGCCTACGAGCAGTACTTC.

The rearrangement links TRBV9 to TRBJ2-5, with 8 positions matching TRBD2. Germline-derived CDR1 and CDR2 are SGDLS and YYNGEE. This CDR3 comprises 16 residues. J lost 2 bases, V lost 0 bases, and 6 bases had no gene match. CDR3 in amino acids: CASSVGGSGVQETQYF. The CDR3, as DNA: TGTGCCAGCAGCGTAGGGGGTAGCGGGGTTCAAGAGACCCAGTACTTC.

A note on this clone: The junction and the germline gene differ at one end; a read error may be behind it. The rearrangement joins TRBV18 to TRBJ2-7; the match to TRBD2 covers 7 bases. The CDR3 consists of 13 residues. Germline CDR1 reads KGHSH; CDR2 reads LQKENI. CDR3 DNA sequence: TGTGCCAGCTCCCCACGGGGGGTGGGGGAGCAGTACTTC. This sequence encodes CASSPRGVGEQYF.

This clone was recorded once. The genes are TRBV2 and TRBJ1-4; a possible D gene is TRBD1 (6 bases). The CDR3 has 14 amino acids. The germline CDR1 and CDR2 sequences are SNHLY and FYNNEI. The germline V and J ends were trimmed by 8 bases and 7 bases, with 17 bases remaining between them. In DNA form, the CDR3 reads TGTGCCAGCCTATCTCAGGGGCTAGGTGAAAAACTGTTTTTT. Amino acid sequence: CASLSQGLGEKLFF.

CDR3 amino acids: CASSLGPGQGLRGYTF. The CDR3 nucleotides are TGCGCCAGCAGCTTGGGGCCGGGACAGGGACTTCGTGGCTACACCTTC. The chain couples TRBV5-1 to TRBJ1-2; the match to TRBD1 covers 9 bases. The CDR3 contains 16 residues. Losses at the gene ends were 0 bases for V and 7 bases for J; bases not matched to a gene: 10. Germline values: CDR1 SGHRS, CDR2 YFSETQ.

The rearrangement links TRBV4-2 to TRBJ2-3; 12 bases agree with TRBD2. Trimming at V came to 2 bases and at J to 2 bases, leaving 8 bases not matched to a gene. This CDR3 region has 18 residues. Germline CDR1 is LGHNA and CDR2 is YNFKEQ. The CDR3 protein is CASSQSNRLAGATDTQYF. CDR3 nucleotide sequence: TGTGCCAGCAGCCAATCCAACCGACTAGCGGGGGCCACAGATACGCAGTATTTT.

The genes are TRBV3-1 (or the pseudogene TRBV3-2) and TRBJ2-3, with TRBD1 matching 8 bases. With 3 bases clipped from V and 1 base from J, the junction kept 3 bases outside the gene matches. CDR3 length: 15 residues. CDR1 and CDR2 from the germline V gene are LGHDT and YNNKEL (reference sequence). The CDR3: CASSQMGQGTDTQYF. Here the CDR3 DNA reads TGTGCCAGCAGCCAGATGGGACAGGGCACAGATACGCAGTATTTT.